This T cell receptor (beta chain) is from a study of T cell repertoires in cytomegalovirus infection. TCRdb called the reads again in MiXCR, with one record for every CDR3 protein. Here the sample spans about 770,000 distinct CDR3 sequences, almost 30% being singletons. On this clonotype itself: The target antigen is unknown.

Germline CDR1 LNHDA, CDR2 SQIVND (reference sequence). The CDR3 contains 13 residues. Deletions cut 5 bases from V and 2 bases from J, with 10 bases between. This TCR was recovered from a human donor in good health (CMV status not recorded). Some clones in this sample may be carry-over from other donors' samples. This rearrangement joins TRBV19 to TRBJ2-7; D is unresolved. The sequenced sample was cultured CD8+ T cells from PBMCs, obtained from culture after CMV antigen stimulation. CDR3 DNA: TGTGCCAGTAGTTACGACATAGCCTACGAGCAGTACTTC. Its translation: CASSYDIAYEQYF.